The 14 T cell receptor beta chains reported below all come from one sample, sequenced in a study of beta chain features in type 1 diabetes. Every isolated RNA sample was fully reverse transcribed, so sequencing captured expressed TCRB transcripts. Produced via immunoSEQ multiplex PCR; TCRdb's table is partial and in-frame only. The sample has 680,000 or so clones; around 15% are singletons. Sequencing input: naive CD4+ T cells from blood. The receptors come from a man younger than 30 in good health.

This clone turned up a few times. V and J are TRBV7-9 and TRBJ1-1; the D is unclear. CDR1 and CDR2 (germline): SEHNR, FQNEAQ (reference sequence). Trimming removed 2 bases at V and 1 base at J, with 8 bases between. The CDR3 contains 14 residues. This chain's CDR3 is CASSLTTRNTEAFF. In nucleotides, the CDR3 is TGTGCCAGCAGCTTAACGACTCGGAACACTGAAGCTTTCTTT.

The chain is built from TRBV5-1 and TRBJ2-1; maybe TRBD1 (6 bases). V lost 1 base to trimming and J lost 0 bases, with 8 bases between them. CDR1 and CDR2 (germline): SGHRS, YFSETQ. CDR3 length: 15 residues. The CDR3: CASSLMTGSYNEQFF. The DNA of the CDR3 is TGCGCCAGCAGCTTGATGACAGGCTCCTACAATGAGCAGTTCTTC.

The CDR3 loop reads CASSLRQGSYGYTF. The CDR3 DNA reads as TGTGCCAGCAGCTTGCGACAGGGTAGCTATGGCTACACCTTC. The chain uses TRBV5-6 and TRBJ1-2, with 7 bases aligning to TRBD1. The ends lost 1 base at V and 4 bases at J; junction bases unmatched: 4. Germline V gene data show CDR1 as SGHDT and CDR2 as YYEEEE. The CDR3 loop spans 14 amino acids.

To note about this clone: At the DNA level, this CDR3 is encoded by other sequences in the same sample as well. The chain has TRBV29-1 and TRBJ2-1, with D maybe TRBD2 (6 bases). V was cut by 6 bases and J by 9 bases, with 18 bases left in between. The CDR3 totals 13 residues. CDR1 is SQVTM and CDR2 is ANQGSEA in the germline V gene. The CDR3 region has the DNA TGCAGCGTGGGCGGGGCGGGTGGGGGTGAGCAGTTCTTC. Translating gives CSVGGAGGGEQFF.

This clone was seen a handful of times. The V call is TRBV11-2, the J call TRBJ2-1, with 11 bases lining up with TRBD2. Unmatched junction bases numbered 9, after V lost 3 bases and J lost 8 bases. This CDR3 spans 16 amino acids. Per germline, CDR1 SGHAT and CDR2 FQNNGV. This CDR3 reads CASSFLAGGWYDEQFF. For the CDR3, the DNA is TGTGCCAGCAGCTTCTTAGCGGGAGGGTGGTATGATGAGCAGTTCTTC.

The chain recombines TRBV5-1 with TRBJ2-5; 8 positions agree with TRBD1. Looked up from germline, CDR1 is SGHRS and CDR2 is YFSETQ. Trimming took 2 bases from V and 2 from J; bases not matched to a gene: 5. The CDR3 totals 15 residues. The DNA for the CDR3 is TGCGCCAGCAGCTTCGACGGACAGGGACAAGAGACCCAGTACTTC. Protein: CASSFDGQGQETQYF.

In its sample, this clone was seen a few times. V is TRBV15 and J is TRBJ1-2, with D unclear. CDR3 length equals 16 residues. Trimming pared 0 bases from V and 7 bases from J, leaving 18 bases between. Germline V CDR1 and CDR2: LNHNV, YYDKDF (reference sequence). CDR3 bases: TGTGCCACCAGCAGAGATTTAGCCTCTGGCGTTGGTGGCTACACCTTC. It specifies CATSRDLASGVGGYTF.

This clone was counted between two and nine times. V usage is TRBV5-5 and J usage is TRBJ2-5; TRBD1 matches 9 bases. Germline V gene lookup returns CDR1 SGHKS and CDR2 YYEKEE (reference sequence). After removal of 4 bases from V and 5 bases from J, the junction contained 9 bases not matched to a gene. The CDR3 runs to 15 residues. CDR3 DNA sequence: TGTGCCAGCAGCCTACAGGGGGCTGAATGGGAGACCCAGTACTTC. Its protein product is CASSLQGAEWETQYF.

The V and J genes are TRBV9 and TRBJ1-2; weak D call: TRBD1 (6 bases). Germline V CDR1 and CDR2: SGDLS, YYNGEE. Trimming removed 0 bases at V and 5 bases at J, with 20 bases between. The CDR3 totals 17 residues. The CDR3, as DNA: TGTGCCAGCAGCGTAGATTTGGCAGGGGAGTTTGGGTATGGCTACACCTTC. It codes for CASSVDLAGEFGYGYTF.

As for this clone: Additional DNA sequences in this sample encode the identical CDR3. The chain recombines TRBV7-2 with TRBJ1-3; 8 positions match TRBD1. This CDR3 is 15 amino acids long. V was clipped by 4 bases and J by 0 bases; unmatched bases: 2. Germline V gene data show CDR1 as SGHTA and CDR2 as FQGNSA. CDR3 region: CASSSDRGSGNTIYF. The CDR3 nucleotides read TGTGCCAGCAGCTCCGACAGGGGCTCTGGAAACACCATATATTTT.

The rearrangement joins TRBV5-4 to TRBJ2-4; 8 bases are shared with TRBD1. The germline V gene encodes CDR1 SGHNT and CDR2 YYREEE (reference sequence). The CDR3 is 17 residues long. V shed 4 bases, J shed 2 bases, and the junction held 11 bases outside the gene matches. CDR3: CASSMPTGAATKNIQYF. CDR3 nucleotides: TGTGCCAGCAGCATGCCGACAGGGGCGGCGACCAAAAACATTCAGTACTTC. Drawing the rest from reference TRBV5-4 and TRBJ2-4, the complete variable domain is ETGVTQSPTHLIKTRGQQVTLRCSSQSGHNTVSWYQQALGQGPQFIFQYYREEENGRGNFPPRFSGLQFPNYSSELNVNALELDDSALYLCASSMPTGAATKNIQYFGAGTRLSVL.

This clone was observed a handful of times. This chain links TRBV10-3 with TRBJ1-2; D is possibly TRBD1 (5 bases). CDR1 is ENHRY and CDR2 is SYGVKD in the germline V gene. The ends were cut back, 8 bases at V and 4 bases at J, with 20 bases in the middle. There are 15 residues in the CDR3. The CDR3 region is CAISPPGVRGYGYTF. The CDR3 DNA sequence: TGTGCCATCTCCCCCCCGGGGGTACGTGGCTATGGCTACACCTTC.

V and J are TRBV4-3 and TRBJ2-5, with D possibly being TRBD1 (6 bases). The CDR3 totals 15 residues. V lost 4 bases to trimming and J lost 1 base, with 13 bases between them. From germline, CDR1 is LGHNA and CDR2 YSLEER. The CDR3 DNA reads TGCGCCAGCAGCCCCCGCCGACAGGTCCAAGAGACCCAGTACTTC. Translation gives CASSPRRQVQETQYF.

There are a few counts of this clone. The chain links TRBV9 to TRBJ2-7, with 10 positions matching TRBD2. The CDR3 is 16 residues long. Trimming took 4 bases from V and 4 from J; bases not matched to a gene: 11. Germline CDR1 reads SGDLS; CDR2 reads YYNGEE. Here the CDR3 reads CASSPTTSGIRYEQYF. In DNA, the CDR3 is TGTGCCAGCAGCCCCACCACTAGCGGGATTAGGTACGAGCAGTACTTC.